This T cell receptor (beta chain) was sequenced in a study of cytomegalovirus exposure and HLA in healthy donors. Study-wide context: In a later analysis, the roughly 120 validation repertoires were reported to have used the same platform as the approximately 670 first-cohort repertoires.

Germline loops: CDR1 LNHDA, CDR2 SQIVND (reference sequence). The CDR3 spans 14 residues. V was clipped by 5 bases and J by 1 base, with 11 bases between them. Sequencing was performed with immunoSEQ multiplex PCR; in TCRdb, only in-frame clones are kept and a portion is missing. The data hold about 170,000 clones, with over 85% observed a single time. From the roughly 110-subject validation cohort, which was separate from the roughly 620-subject first cohort, the donors were drawn. A remark on this clone: Its specificity is not known.

Study-wide findings and caveats: Generally TCR sequences proved uncommon, though certain public TCRs appeared in numerous donors.

Sample: PBMCs. This TCR came from a man between 18 and 35 years old in good health and CMV-seropositive. This sequence joins TRBV19 and TRBJ1-1; perhaps TRBD1 as D (5 bases). The CDR3 reads CASSSGLKNTEAFF. The CDR3 DNA reads as TGTGCCAGTAGTTCGGGACTGAAGAACACTGAAGCTTTCTTT.